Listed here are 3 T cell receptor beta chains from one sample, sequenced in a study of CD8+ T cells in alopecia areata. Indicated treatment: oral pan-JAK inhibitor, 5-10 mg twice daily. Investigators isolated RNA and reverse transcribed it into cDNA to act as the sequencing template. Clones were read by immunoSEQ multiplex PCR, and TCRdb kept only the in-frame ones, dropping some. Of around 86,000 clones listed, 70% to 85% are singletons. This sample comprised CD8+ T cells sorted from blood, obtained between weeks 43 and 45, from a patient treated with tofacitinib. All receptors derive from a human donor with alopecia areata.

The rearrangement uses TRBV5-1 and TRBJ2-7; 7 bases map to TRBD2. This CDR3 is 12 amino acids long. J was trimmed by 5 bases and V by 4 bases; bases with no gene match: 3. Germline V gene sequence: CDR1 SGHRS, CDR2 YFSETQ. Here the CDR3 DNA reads TGCGCCAGCAGCCACCGGGGGGACGAGCAGTACTTC. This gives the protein CASSHRGDEQYF.

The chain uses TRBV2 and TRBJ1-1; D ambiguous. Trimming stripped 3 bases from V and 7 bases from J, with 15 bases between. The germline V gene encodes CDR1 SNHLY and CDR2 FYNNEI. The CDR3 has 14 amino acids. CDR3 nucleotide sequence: TGTGCCAGCAGTGAGGCTAAGGGAAGAATTGAAGCTTTCTTT. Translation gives CASSEAKGRIEAFF.

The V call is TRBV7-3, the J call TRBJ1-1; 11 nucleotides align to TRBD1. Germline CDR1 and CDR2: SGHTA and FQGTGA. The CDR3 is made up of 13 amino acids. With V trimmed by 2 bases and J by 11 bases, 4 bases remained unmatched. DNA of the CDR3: TGTGCCAGCAGCTTAGGACAGGGGGCTATGGCTTTCTTT. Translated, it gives CASSLGQGAMAFF.